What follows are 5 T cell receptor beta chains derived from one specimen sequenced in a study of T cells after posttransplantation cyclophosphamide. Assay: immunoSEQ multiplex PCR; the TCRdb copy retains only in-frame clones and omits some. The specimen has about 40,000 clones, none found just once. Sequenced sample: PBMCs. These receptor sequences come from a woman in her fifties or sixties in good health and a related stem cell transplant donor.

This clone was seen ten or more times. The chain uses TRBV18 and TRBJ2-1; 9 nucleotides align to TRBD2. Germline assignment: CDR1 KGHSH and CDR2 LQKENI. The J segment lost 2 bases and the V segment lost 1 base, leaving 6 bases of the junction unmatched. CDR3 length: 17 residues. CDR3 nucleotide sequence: TGTGCCAGCTCACCACTCATTAGCGGGGGTCCCTACAATGAGCAGTTCTTC. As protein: CASSPLISGGPYNEQFF. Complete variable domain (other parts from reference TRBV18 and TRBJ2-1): NAGVMQNPRHLVRRRGQEARLRCSPMKGHSHVYWYRQLPEEGLKFMVYLQKENIIDESGMPKERFSAEFPKEGPSILRIQQVVRGDSAAYFCASSPLISGGPYNEQFFGPGTRLTVL.

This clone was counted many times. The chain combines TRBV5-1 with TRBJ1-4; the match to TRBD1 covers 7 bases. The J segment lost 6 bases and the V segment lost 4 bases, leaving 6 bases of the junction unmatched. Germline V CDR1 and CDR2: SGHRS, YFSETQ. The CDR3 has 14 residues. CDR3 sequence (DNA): TGCGCCAGCAGCAAGGACAGGACGGATGAAAAACTGTTTTTT. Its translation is CASSKDRTDEKLFF.

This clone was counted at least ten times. CDR3 nucleotide sequence: TGTGCCAGCAGTTCGTGGGCCAGGATGAACACTGAAGCTTTCTTT. Amino acid sequence: CASSSWARMNTEAFF. The genes are TRBV28 and TRBJ1-1; D not certain. Trimming removed 4 bases from V and 0 bases from J, with 12 bases in between. The CDR3 has 15 residues. Germline CDR1 is MDHEN and CDR2 is SYDVKM.

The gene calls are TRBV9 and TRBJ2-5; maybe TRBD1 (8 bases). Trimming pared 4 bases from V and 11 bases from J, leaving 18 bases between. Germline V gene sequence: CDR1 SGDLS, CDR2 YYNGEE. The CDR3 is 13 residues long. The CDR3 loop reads CASSTQGAGEQYF. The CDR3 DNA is TGTGCCAGCAGCACTCAGGGGGCGGGGGAGCAGTACTTC.

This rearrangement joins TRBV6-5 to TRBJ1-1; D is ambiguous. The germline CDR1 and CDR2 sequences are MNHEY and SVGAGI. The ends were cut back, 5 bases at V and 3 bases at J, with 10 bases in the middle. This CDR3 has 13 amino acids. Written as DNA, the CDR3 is TGTGCCAGCAGTGATCGGTCTTACACTGAAGCTTTCTTT. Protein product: CASSDRSYTEAFF.